This T cell receptor (beta chain) was recorded in a study of T cell changes during pregnancy in multiple sclerosis. Libraries were prepared by immunoSEQ multiplex PCR; TCRdb keeps only in-frame clonotypes and omits some of them. The table records around 75,000 clones, about 93% of them present only once. The source material was CD4+ T cells from peripheral blood mononuclear cells, sampled after pregnancy. This sequence originates from a female donor with multiple sclerosis, enrolled in a pregnancy study.

The CDR3 loop reads CASSGGGKRSYEQYF. The CDR3 DNA sequence: TGTGCCAGCAGTGGTGGCGGCAAGCGATCCTACGAGCAGTACTTC. The chain couples TRBV28 to TRBJ2-7; D call uncertain. The CDR3 sequence is 15 residues long. Germline loops: CDR1 MDHEN, CDR2 SYDVKM. V lost 5 bases, J lost 1 base, and 15 bases lay in between.